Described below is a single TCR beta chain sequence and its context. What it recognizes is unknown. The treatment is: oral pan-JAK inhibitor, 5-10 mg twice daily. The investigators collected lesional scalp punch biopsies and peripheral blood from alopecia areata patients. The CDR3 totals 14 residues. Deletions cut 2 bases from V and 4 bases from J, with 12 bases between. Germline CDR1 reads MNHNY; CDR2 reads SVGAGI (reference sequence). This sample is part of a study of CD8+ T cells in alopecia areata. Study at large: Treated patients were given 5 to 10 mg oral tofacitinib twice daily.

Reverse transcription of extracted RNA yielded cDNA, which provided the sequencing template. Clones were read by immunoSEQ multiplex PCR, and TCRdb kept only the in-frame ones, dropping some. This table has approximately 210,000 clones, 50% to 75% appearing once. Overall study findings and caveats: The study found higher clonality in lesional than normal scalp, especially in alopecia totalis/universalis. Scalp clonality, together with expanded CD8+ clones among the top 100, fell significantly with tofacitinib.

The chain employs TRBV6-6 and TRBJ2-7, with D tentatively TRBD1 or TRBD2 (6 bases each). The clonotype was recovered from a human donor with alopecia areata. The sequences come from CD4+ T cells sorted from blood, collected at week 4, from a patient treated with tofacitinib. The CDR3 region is CASSYEGGLYEQYF. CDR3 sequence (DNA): TGTGCCAGCAGTTACGAGGGGGGCCTATACGAGCAGTACTTC.